This T cell receptor (beta chain) came from a study of T-cell memory formation after mild COVID-19. Study-wide results and caveats: There were some responding clones in pre-infection memory, which suggested that cross-reactive memory had joined.

This clonotype was recorded many times. What it recognizes is unknown. TCRdb itself ran the 5' RACE reads through MiXCR, one entry per CDR3 protein. The repertoire holds tens of thousands of distinct CDR3 sequences, with about 27% as singletons. The TCR sequence derives from a man younger than 30 who had mild COVID-19 (a few samples of this study predate the infection). Cell type and time point are not known. The specimen sequenced was PBMCs or a T cell subset sorted from them (not recorded which).

CDR3 nucleotide sequence: TGTGCCAGCAGCTTAGCCAGGGGAGATGAGCAGTTCTTC. It specifies CASSLARGDEQFF. The V gene is TRBV7-6, the J gene TRBJ2-1, with D perhaps TRBD1 (6 bases). V was shortened by 0 bases and J by 8 bases, with 8 bases between the two germline ends. The CDR3 has 13 amino acids. The germline V gene encodes CDR1 SGHVS and CDR2 FNYEAQ.